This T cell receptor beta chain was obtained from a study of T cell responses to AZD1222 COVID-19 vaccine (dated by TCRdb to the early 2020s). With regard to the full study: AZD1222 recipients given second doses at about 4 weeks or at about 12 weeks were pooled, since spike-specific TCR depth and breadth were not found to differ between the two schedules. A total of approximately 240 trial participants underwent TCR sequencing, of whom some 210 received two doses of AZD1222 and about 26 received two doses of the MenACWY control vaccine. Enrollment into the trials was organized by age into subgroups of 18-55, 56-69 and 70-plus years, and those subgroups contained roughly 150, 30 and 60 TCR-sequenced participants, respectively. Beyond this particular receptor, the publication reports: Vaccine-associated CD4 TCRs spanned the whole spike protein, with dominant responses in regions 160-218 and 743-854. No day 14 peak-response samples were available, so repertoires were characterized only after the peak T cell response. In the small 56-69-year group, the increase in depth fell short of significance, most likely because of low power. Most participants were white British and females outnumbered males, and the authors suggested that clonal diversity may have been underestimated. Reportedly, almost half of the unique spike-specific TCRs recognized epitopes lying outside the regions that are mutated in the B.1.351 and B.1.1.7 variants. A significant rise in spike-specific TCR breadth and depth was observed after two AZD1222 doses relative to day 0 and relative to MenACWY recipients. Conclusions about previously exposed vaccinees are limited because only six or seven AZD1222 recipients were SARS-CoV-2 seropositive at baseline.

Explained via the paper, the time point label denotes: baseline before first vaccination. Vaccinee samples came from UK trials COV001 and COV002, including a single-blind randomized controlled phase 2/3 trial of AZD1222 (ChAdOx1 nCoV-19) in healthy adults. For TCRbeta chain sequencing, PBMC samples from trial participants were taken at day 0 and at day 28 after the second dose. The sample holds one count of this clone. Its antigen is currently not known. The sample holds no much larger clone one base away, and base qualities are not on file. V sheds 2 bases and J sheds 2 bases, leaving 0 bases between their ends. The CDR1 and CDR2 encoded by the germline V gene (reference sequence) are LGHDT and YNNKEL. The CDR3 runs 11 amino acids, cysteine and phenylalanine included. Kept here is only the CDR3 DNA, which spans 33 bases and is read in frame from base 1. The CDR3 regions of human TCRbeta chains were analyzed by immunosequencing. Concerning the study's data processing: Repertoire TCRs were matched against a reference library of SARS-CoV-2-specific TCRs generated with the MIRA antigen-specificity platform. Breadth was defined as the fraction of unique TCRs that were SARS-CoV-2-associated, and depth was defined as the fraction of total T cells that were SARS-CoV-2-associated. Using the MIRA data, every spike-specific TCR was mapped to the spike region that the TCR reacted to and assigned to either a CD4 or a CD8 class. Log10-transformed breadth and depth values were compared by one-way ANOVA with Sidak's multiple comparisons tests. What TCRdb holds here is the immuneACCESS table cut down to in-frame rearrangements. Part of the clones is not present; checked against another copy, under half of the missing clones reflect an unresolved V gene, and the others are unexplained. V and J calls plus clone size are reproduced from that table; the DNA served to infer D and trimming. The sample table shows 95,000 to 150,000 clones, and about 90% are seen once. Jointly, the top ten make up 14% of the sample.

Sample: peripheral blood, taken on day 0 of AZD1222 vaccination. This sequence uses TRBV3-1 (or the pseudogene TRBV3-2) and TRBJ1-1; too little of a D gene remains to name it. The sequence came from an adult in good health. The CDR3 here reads CASSQNTEAFF. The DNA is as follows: TGTGCCAGCAGCCAAAACACTGAAGCTTTCTTT.